The clone carrying this T cell receptor (beta chain) is a singleton in its sample. This sample was included in a study of CD8 T cells in Susac syndrome. Reverse transcription of 0.5 to 1 ug RNA was performed with random hexamers. TCRdb reprocessed the immunoSEQ multiplex PCR reads with MiXCR, giving one entry per CDR3 protein. The data show 80,000 or so distinct CDR3 sequences, approximately 96% seen once. With 0 bases removed from V and 0 bases from J, the gap between germline ends came to 12 bases. Germline CDR1 is LGHNA and CDR2 is YSLEER. The CDR3 runs 18 residues. The sample comprised CD8+ T cells from PBMCs. This chain joins TRBV4-3 and TRBJ1-6; no clear D. The receptor was derived from a human donor with Susac syndrome. This CDR3 reads CASSQDTTASSYNSPLHF. The CDR3 DNA is TGCGCCAGCAGCCAAGATACTACAGCGAGCTCCTATAATTCACCCCTCCACTTT.